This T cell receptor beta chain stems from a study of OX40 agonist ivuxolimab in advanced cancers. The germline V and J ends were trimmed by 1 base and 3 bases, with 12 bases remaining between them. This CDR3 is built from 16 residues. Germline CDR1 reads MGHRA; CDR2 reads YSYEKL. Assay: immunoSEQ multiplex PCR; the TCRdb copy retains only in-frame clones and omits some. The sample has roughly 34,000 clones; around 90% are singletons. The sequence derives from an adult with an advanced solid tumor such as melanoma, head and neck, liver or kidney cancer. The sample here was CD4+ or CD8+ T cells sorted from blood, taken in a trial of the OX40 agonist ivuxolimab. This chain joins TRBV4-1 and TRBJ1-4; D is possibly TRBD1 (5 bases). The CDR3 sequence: CASSQAREIANEKLFF. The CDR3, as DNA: TGCGCCAGCAGCCAAGCCAGGGAGATAGCTAATGAAAAACTGTTTTTT.